This section outlines one T cell receptor (beta chain) sequence together with its context. The antigen is unknown. Other DNA variants within this sample encode the same CDR3. The data originate from a study of cytomegalovirus exposure and HLA in healthy donors. Points from the study as a whole: Across donors, most TCRs were seen rarely, yet some public ones were widespread. In a later analysis, specific HLA alleles were associated with approximately 16,000 TCR beta sequences at a 0.05 false discovery rate. What a later analysis showed was that several of the most significant clusters appeared linked to common viral pathogens. It was 164 TCR beta chains that were listed as cytomegalovirus-associated.

The PCR made use of 60 Vbeta and 13 Jbeta primers. Profiled with immunoSEQ multiplex PCR; TCRdb holds only in-frame clones, not every one. The profile shows under 100,000 clones, more than 60% of them singletons. This CDR3 has 14 residues. From germline, CDR1 is SGHRS and CDR2 YFSETQ. V lost 1 base and J 1 base, leaving 5 bases between the germline ends. Sequenced input: PBMCs. The clonotype originates from a human donor in good health. The chain carries TRBV5-1 and TRBJ2-2, with TRBD1 as a possible D gene (5 bases). The CDR3 spells CASSLTGNTGELFF. For the CDR3, the DNA is TGCGCCAGCAGCTTGACAGGGAACACCGGGGAGCTGTTTTTT.